This passage covers 21 T cell receptor beta chains from one sample sequenced in a study of blood T cell repertoires in COVID-19. The protocol was immunoSEQ multiplex PCR, while the TCRdb copy is restricted to in-frame clones and leaves out a portion. The table records fewer than 300,000 clones, around 81% of them present only once. Sequenced: peripheral blood. These receptors came from a person aged 70 to 85 with COVID-19, enrolled during active disease.

This sequence joins TRBV28 and TRBJ2-5; perhaps TRBD1 as D (6 bases). The ends were cut back, 2 bases at V and 2 bases at J, with 12 bases in the middle. The CDR3 runs to 15 residues. The V gene's germline CDR1 is MDHEN and CDR2 SYDVKM. CDR3 nucleotide sequence: TGTGCCAGCAGTTTAAGGGGGAAGGTGCAAGAGACCCAGTACTTC. Its protein product is CASSLRGKVQETQYF.

This chain connects TRBV2 to TRBJ2-5, with D unclear. Trimming pared 5 bases from V and 0 bases from J, leaving 7 bases between. The CDR3 is 13 amino acids. The germline V gene encodes CDR1 SNHLY and CDR2 FYNNEI. For the CDR3, the DNA is TGTGCCAGCAGTTTTCAATACCAAGAGACCCAGTACTTC. Protein product: CASSFQYQETQYF.

This chain joins TRBV18 and TRBJ1-6, with TRBD1 matching over 7 bases. The CDR3 contains 15 residues. V gave up 3 bases and J gave up 6 bases; unmatched junction bases: 5. CDR1 and CDR2 (germline): KGHSH, LQKENI. The CDR3 DNA reads as TGTGCCAGCTCACCTGAATACAGGGGTAATTCACCCCTCCACTTT. This codes for CASSPEYRGNSPLHF. The entire variable domain, with the rest obtained from reference TRBV18 and TRBJ1-6, is as follows: NAGVMQNPRHLVRRRGQEARLRCSPMKGHSHVYWYRQLPEEGLKFMVYLQKENIIDESGMPKERFSAEFPKEGPSILRIQQVVRGDSAAYFCASSPEYRGNSPLHFGNGTRLTVT.

The CDR3 DNA sequence: TGTGCCAGCAGCTTAGTGCGCGATGGCTACACCTTC. It translates to CASSLVRDGYTF. The J gene is TRBJ1-2, the V gene TRBV7-9; no clear D. V shed 1 base and J shed 6 bases, with 6 bases lying between them. Germline-derived CDR1 and CDR2 are SEHNR and FQNEAQ (reference sequence). The CDR3 loop spans 12 amino acids. Together with reference TRBV7-9 and TRBJ1-2, the CDR3 gives the full variable domain: DTGVSQNPRHKITKRGQNVTFRCDPISEHNRLYWYRQTLGQGPEFLTYFQNEAQLEKSRLLSDRFSAERPKGSFSTLEIQRTEQGDSAMYLCASSLVRDGYTFGSGTRLTVV.

The chain is built from TRBV12-3 or TRBV12-4 and TRBJ2-7, with D maybe TRBD1 (6 bases). Trimming stripped 5 bases from V and 6 bases from J, with 14 bases between. The CDR3 consists of 13 residues. CDR3 region: CASSKKTGTEQYF. For the CDR3, the DNA is TGTGCCAGCAGTAAGAAAACAGGGACCGAGCAGTACTTC.

The chain couples TRBV5-6 to TRBJ2-2, with D perhaps TRBD2 (6 bases). This CDR3 has 16 amino acids. CDR1 SGHDT and CDR2 YYEEEE come from the germline V gene. Trimming removed 0 bases at V and 3 bases at J, with 12 bases between. This CDR3 is CASSLGASDYTGELFF. CDR3 in DNA: TGTGCCAGCAGCTTGGGGGCTAGCGATTACACCGGGGAGCTGTTTTTT.

This clone was picked up one time. The gene calls are TRBV11-3 and TRBJ1-1, with D perhaps TRBD1 (6 bases). Germline V CDR1 and CDR2: SGHNT, YENEEA. V dropped 5 bases and J dropped 0 bases, with 13 bases sitting between them. The CDR3 covers 15 residues. CDR3 coding DNA: TGTGCCAGCAGCCGCCAGGGGTCTATGAACACTGAAGCTTTCTTT. Amino acid sequence: CASSRQGSMNTEAFF. The full variable domain, rest sourced from reference TRBV11-3 and TRBJ1-1, is EAGVVQSPRYKIIEKKQPVAFWCNPISGHNTLYWYLQNLGQGPELLIRYENEEAVDDSQLPKDRFSAERLKGVDSTLKIQPAELGDSAVYLCASSRQGSMNTEAFFGQGTRLTVV.

V usage is TRBV14 and J usage is TRBJ1-1; no clear D. The germline CDR1 and CDR2 sequences are SGHDN and FVKESK. The CDR3 contains 14 residues. V was trimmed by 7 bases and J by 3 bases, leaving 15 bases between them. CDR3 DNA: TGTGCCAGCAACCCTGCAGGTGGCTACACTGAAGCTTTCTTT. It encodes CASNPAGGYTEAFF.

The rearrangement uses TRBV19 and TRBJ2-5, with 12 bases lining up with TRBD2. Germline trimming cut 5 bases from V and 2 bases from J; bases unmatched to any gene: 9. Looked up from germline, CDR1 is LNHDA and CDR2 is SQIVND (reference sequence). The CDR3 spans 17 residues. Here the CDR3 DNA reads TGTGCCAGTAGTCCTCCGATTGGACTAGCGGGACAAGAGACCCAGTACTTC. Translating gives CASSPPIGLAGQETQYF.

The chain links TRBV15 to TRBJ1-2; D possibly corresponds to TRBD1 (6 bases). The CDR3 contains 15 residues. V shed 1 base and J shed 4 bases, with 13 bases lying between them. CDR1 LNHNV and CDR2 YYDKDF come from the germline V gene (reference sequence). The CDR3 DNA reads TGTGCCACCAGCAGAGGAGGGGGGGGCGGCTATGGCTACACCTTC. Translation: CATSRGGGGGYGYTF.

V usage is TRBV30 and J usage is TRBJ1-5, with a possible D match to TRBD1 (5 bases). CDR1 and CDR2 from the germline V gene are GTSNPN and SVGIG (reference sequence). CDR3 size: 13 residues. Trimming shortened V by 1 base and J by 5 bases, and 9 bases separated the two germline ends. The CDR3 DNA sequence: TGTGCCTGGAGTGGACAGTCCTATCAGCCCCAGCATTTT. Its translation: CAWSGQSYQPQHF.

This clone was seen only a few times. V is TRBV20-1 and J is TRBJ1-5, with 7 bases fitting TRBD1. Trimming cost V 3 bases and J 6 bases; bases outside gene matches: 14. The germline V gene encodes CDR1 DFQATT and CDR2 SNEGSKA (reference sequence). The CDR3 is 16 amino acids. CDR3 amino acids: CSASRQGLGSSQPQHF. The CDR3 DNA reads TGCAGTGCTAGTCGACAGGGACTAGGCTCAAGTCAGCCCCAGCATTTT.

This clone was counted between two and nine times. This chain connects TRBV24-1 to TRBJ2-5; D perhaps matches TRBD1 (6 bases). Germline V lookup: CDR1 KGHDR, CDR2 SFDVKD. This CDR3 region has 13 residues. Trimming cost V 5 bases and J 5 bases, with 11 bases left between them. The CDR3 coding sequence is TGTGCCACCAGTGGGCAGGGGTGGGAGACCCAGTACTTC. It specifies CATSGQGWETQYF.

V gene TRBV18 combines with J gene TRBJ2-7, with 8 bases identical to TRBD2. J was trimmed by 1 base and V by 2 bases; bases with no gene match: 4. The CDR3 has 15 residues. In germline, CDR1 is KGHSH, CDR2 LQKENI. CDR3 sequence reads: CASSPSLAESYEQYF. CDR3 bases: TGTGCCAGCTCACCATCACTAGCGGAATCCTACGAGCAGTACTTC.

The chain combines TRBV6-5 with TRBJ2-7, with a possible D match to TRBD1 (6 bases). V was clipped by 5 bases and J by 2 bases, with 16 bases between them. The CDR3 spans 15 residues. Germline V gene sequence: CDR1 MNHEY, CDR2 SVGAGI. The CDR3 is CASSNPGSGAYEQYF. DNA of the CDR3: TGTGCCAGCAGTAACCCGGGATCAGGGGCCTACGAGCAGTACTTC.

The J gene is TRBJ2-1, the V gene TRBV4-1, with a possible D match to TRBD1 (6 bases). CDR1 and CDR2 from the germline V gene are MGHRA and YSYEKL. V was shortened by 4 bases and J by 9 bases, with 16 bases between the two germline ends. The length of the CDR3 is 14 residues. CDR3 sequence: CASSRADPGVEQFF. The CDR3 DNA follows: TGCGCCAGCAGCCGAGCGGATCCAGGGGTTGAGCAGTTCTTC.

The chain recombines TRBV4-3 with TRBJ2-3, with D tentatively TRBD1 (5 bases). Germline loops: CDR1 LGHNA, CDR2 YSLEER. Trimming took off 1 base at V and 3 bases at J, with 11 bases between the two ends. This CDR3 contains 15 residues. The CDR3 DNA follows: TGCGCCAGCAGCCAAGTCTGGGGCGCGACAGATACGCAGTATTTT. It is translated as CASSQVWGATDTQYF.

In its sample, this clone was seen a few times. This chain connects TRBV7-2 to TRBJ1-2; TRBD1 aligns across 11 bases. The CDR3 is 16 amino acids. V dropped 5 bases and J dropped 5; count of bases not matched to a gene: 10. CDR1 SGHTA and CDR2 FQGNSA come from the germline V gene. The CDR3 spells CASSRDRGIRNYGYTF. DNA for the CDR3: TGTGCCAGCAGCAGGGACAGGGGGATTAGGAATTATGGCTACACCTTC.

The chain combines TRBV15 with TRBJ1-2, with 7 positions matching TRBD1. V lost 1 base and J lost 4; bases outside the gene matches: 6. From germline, CDR1 is LNHNV and CDR2 YYDKDF (reference sequence). The CDR3 spans 15 residues. CDR3 DNA: TGTGCCACCAGCAGAGGAAGACAGGGTGTCTATGGCTACACCTTC. This sequence encodes CATSRGRQGVYGYTF.

The chain employs TRBV4-3 and TRBJ1-5; TRBD1 agrees at 9 bases. CDR1 is LGHNA, CDR2 YSLEER, per germline. J lost 5 bases, V lost 0 bases, and 8 bases had no gene match. The length of the CDR3 is 17 residues. CDR3 sequence: CASSQDLGTGNYQPQHF. The CDR3 coding sequence is TGCGCCAGCAGCCAAGATTTAGGGACAGGGAATTATCAGCCCCAGCATTTT.

V gene TRBV18 combines with J gene TRBJ1-1; weak D call: TRBD1 (5 bases). The length of the CDR3 is 15 residues. Germline CDR1 KGHSH, CDR2 LQKENI. The germline V and J ends were trimmed by 1 base and 6 bases, with 15 bases remaining between them. CDR3 loop: CASSPRGGGSAEAFF. The CDR3, as DNA: TGTGCCAGCTCACCACGGGGGGGAGGGAGCGCTGAAGCTTTCTTT.